The rows below give T cell receptor beta chains drawn from one sample of a study of blood T cell repertoires in COVID-19. Assay used: immunoSEQ multiplex PCR; TCRdb lists only in-frame clones, some missing. This repertoire shows about 130,000 clones, roughly 80% found once; its top ten account for more than 15%. Input material: PBMCs or T cells enriched from blood (not recorded which). These receptors came from a young man who had recovered from COVID-19. The CDR3 runs from the conserved cysteine through the conserved F or W. The D gene is left open where the match is weak. Only some rows state a clone size, as once, few, many or a class for expanded clones.

cdr3_aa cdr3_nt d_call v_call clone_size j_call
CASSLGQDRNTIYF TGTGCCAGCAGCTTGGGCCAGGACAGAAACACCATATATTTT . TRBV5-4 . TRBJ1-3
CASSLILGDTEAFF TGTGCCAGCAGTTTAATACTTGGAGACACTGAAGCTTTCTTT . TRBV27 . TRBJ1-1
CASSPISTAWTEAFF TGTGCCAGCAGCCCGATCTCGACAGCGTGGACTGAAGCTTTCTTT . TRBV7-9 once TRBJ1-1
CASSLAVGVETQYF TGTGCCAGCAGCTTAGCGGTCGGGGTGGAGACCCAGTACTTC . TRBV7-9 . TRBJ2-5
CASSQERAGGQGTQYF TGCGCCAGCAGCCAAGAAAGGGCAGGGGGTCAAGGTACGCAGTATTTT TRBD1 TRBV4-1 . TRBJ2-3
CASSDYRDRGRETQYF TGTGCCAGCAGCGATTACCGGGACAGGGGGCGAGAGACCCAGTACTTC TRBD1 TRBV5-4 . TRBJ2-5
CASSQVGSLADTQYF TGTGCCAGCAGCCAAGTGGGCTCACTGGCAGATACGCAGTATTTT . TRBV3-1/TRBV3-2 few TRBJ2-3
CATKGHLNQPQHF TGTGCCACCAAGGGACACTTGAATCAGCCCCAGCATTTT . TRBV24-1 . TRBJ1-5
CASIRTGLNSGNTIYF TGTGCCAGTATCCGGACAGGCTTAAACTCTGGAAACACCATATATTTT TRBD1 TRBV19 . TRBJ1-3
CASSPQTGERNQPQHF TGTGCCAGCAGCCCCCAGACAGGGGAGAGGAATCAGCCCCAGCATTTT TRBD1 TRBV7-2 many TRBJ1-5
CASSPGSYEQYF TGTGCCAGCAGTCCGGGGTCCTACGAGCAGTACTTC . TRBV12-3/TRBV12-4 few TRBJ2-7
CASGQGINEQFF TGTGCCAGCGGACAGGGGATAAATGAGCAGTTCTTC TRBD1 TRBV10-3 . TRBJ2-1